This T cell receptor (beta chain) emerged from a study of identical twins. Each CDR3 protein is one row after TCRdb ran MiXCR on the 5' RACE reads. The table shows a few hundred thousand distinct CDR3 sequences, with roughly 8.7% occurring only once. The CDR3 covers 14 residues. Trimming took 3 bases from V and 1 from J; bases not matched to a gene: 0. Germline V gene data show CDR1 as MGHDK and CDR2 as SYGVNS. These data also formed part of another study, on yellow fever vaccine responses in identical twins.

The chain couples TRBV25-1 to TRBJ2-7, with 10 bases lining up with TRBD2. The receptor's source is a woman in her late teens or twenties in good health. The source material was CD8+ T cells sorted from blood. The CDR3 here is CASSEGLASYEQYF. The CDR3 bases are TGTGCCAGCAGTGAGGGACTAGCGTCCTACGAGCAGTACTTC.